The T cell receptor (beta chain) under discussion was sequenced for a study of T cell responses to AZD1222 COVID-19 vaccine. The germline V gene has CDR1 SGHRS and CDR2 YFSETQ. CDR3 length equals 11 residues. Libraries were prepared by immunoSEQ multiplex PCR; TCRdb keeps only in-frame clonotypes and omits some of them. This table holds tens of thousands of clones, around nine tenths found once. Findings of the study overall: Most donors were white British, females outnumbered males, and clonal diversity was possibly underestimated.

To note about this clone: What it recognizes is unknown. A junction end diverges from the germline sequence, so it may reflect a read error.

The sequence was obtained from an adult in good health. The chain joins TRBV5-1 to TRBJ2-3; 7 bases align to TRBD1. The sample here was peripheral blood, taken on day 0 of MenACWY control vaccination. The CDR3 DNA reads TGCGCCAGCAGCTTGAGGGACAGCCCCCATTTT. This translates into CASSLRDSPHF.